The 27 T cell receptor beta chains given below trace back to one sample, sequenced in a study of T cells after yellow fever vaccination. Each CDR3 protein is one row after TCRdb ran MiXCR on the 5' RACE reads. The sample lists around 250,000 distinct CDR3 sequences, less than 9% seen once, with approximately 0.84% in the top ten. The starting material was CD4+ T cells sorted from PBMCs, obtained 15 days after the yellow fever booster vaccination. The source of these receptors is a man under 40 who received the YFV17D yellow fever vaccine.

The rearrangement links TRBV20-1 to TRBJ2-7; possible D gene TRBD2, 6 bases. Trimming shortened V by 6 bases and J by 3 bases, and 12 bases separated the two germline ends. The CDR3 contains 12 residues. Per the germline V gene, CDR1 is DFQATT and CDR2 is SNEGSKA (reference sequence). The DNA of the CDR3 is TGCAGTGCAAAACGGACTAACTACGAGCAGTACTTC. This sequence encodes CSAKRTNYEQYF.

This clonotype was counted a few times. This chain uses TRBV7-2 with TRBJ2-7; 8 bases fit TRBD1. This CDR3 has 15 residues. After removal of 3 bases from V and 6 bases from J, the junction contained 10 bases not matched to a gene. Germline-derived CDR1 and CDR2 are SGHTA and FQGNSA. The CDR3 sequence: CASSLGDRNYGEQYF. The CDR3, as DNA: TGTGCCAGCAGCTTGGGGGACAGGAACTACGGCGAGCAGTACTTC.

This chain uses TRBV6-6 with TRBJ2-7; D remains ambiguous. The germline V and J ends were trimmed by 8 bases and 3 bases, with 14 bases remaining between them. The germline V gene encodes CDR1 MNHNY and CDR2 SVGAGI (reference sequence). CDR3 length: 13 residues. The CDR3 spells CASLGLSNYEQYF. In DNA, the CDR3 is TGTGCCAGCCTCGGGCTTTCGAACTACGAGCAGTACTTC.

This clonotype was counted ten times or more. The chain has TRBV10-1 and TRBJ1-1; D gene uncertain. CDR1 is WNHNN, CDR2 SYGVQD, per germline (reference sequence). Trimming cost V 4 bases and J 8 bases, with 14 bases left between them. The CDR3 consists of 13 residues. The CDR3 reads CASSVGAATEAFF. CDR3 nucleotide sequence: TGCGCCAGCAGTGTTGGCGCTGCCACGGAAGCTTTCTTT.

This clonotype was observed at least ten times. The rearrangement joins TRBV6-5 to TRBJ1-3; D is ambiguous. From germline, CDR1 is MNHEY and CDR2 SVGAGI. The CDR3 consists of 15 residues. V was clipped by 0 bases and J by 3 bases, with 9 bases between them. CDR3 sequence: CASSYSRGGGNTIYF. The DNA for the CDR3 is TGTGCCAGCAGTTACTCACGAGGAGGTGGAAACACCATATATTTT.

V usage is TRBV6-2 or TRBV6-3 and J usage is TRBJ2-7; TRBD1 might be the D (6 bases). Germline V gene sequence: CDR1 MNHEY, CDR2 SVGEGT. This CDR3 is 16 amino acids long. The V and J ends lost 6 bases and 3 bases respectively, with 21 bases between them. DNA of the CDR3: TGTGCCAGCAGACCCGACAGGCCGCAGAAGGGCTACGAGCAGTACTTC. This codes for CASRPDRPQKGYEQYF.

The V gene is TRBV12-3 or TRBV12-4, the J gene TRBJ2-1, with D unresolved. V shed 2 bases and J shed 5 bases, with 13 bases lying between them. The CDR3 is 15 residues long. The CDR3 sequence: CASSLNADWDNEQFF. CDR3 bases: TGTGCCAGCAGTTTAAACGCCGACTGGGACAATGAGCAGTTCTTC.

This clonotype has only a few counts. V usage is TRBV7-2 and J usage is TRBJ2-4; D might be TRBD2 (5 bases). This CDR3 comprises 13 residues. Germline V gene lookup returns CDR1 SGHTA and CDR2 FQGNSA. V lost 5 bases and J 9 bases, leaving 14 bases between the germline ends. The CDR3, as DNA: TGTGCCAGCAGCCTCGGGGATGTGGGCATTCAGTACTTC. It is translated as CASSLGDVGIQYF.

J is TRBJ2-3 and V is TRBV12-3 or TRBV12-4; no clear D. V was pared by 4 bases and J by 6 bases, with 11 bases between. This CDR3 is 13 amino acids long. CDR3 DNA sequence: TGTGCCAGCAGTTCTGAACTTGAGGATACGCAGTATTTT. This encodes CASSSELEDTQYF.

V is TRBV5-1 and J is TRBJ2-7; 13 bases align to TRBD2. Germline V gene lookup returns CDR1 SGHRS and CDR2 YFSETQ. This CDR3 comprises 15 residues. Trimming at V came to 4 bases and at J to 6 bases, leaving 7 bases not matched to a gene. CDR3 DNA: TGCGCCAGCAGCGCCAGACTAGCGGGAGGTACCGAGCAGTACTTC. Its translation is CASSARLAGGTEQYF.

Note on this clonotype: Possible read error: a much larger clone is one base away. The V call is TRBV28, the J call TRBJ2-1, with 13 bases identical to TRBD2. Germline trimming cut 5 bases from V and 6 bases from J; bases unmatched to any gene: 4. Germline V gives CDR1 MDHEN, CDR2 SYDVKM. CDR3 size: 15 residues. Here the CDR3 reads CASSLGLAGRNEQFF. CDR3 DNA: TGTGCCAGCAGTCTGGGACTAGCGGGACGCAATGAGCAGTTCTTC.

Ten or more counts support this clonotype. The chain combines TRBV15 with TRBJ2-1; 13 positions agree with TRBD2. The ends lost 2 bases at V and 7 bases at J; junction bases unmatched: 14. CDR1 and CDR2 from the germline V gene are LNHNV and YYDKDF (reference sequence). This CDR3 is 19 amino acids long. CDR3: CATSRTRTSGSGKGNEQFF. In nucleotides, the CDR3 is TGTGCCACCAGCAGAACCAGGACTAGCGGGAGCGGCAAGGGGAATGAGCAGTTCTTC.

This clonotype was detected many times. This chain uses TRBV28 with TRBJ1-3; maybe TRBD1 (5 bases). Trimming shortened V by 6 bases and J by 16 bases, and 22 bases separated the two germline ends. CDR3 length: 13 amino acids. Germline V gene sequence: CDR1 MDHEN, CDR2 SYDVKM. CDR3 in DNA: TGTGCCAGCAGGCGGACATCTATTCCACCTATCTATTTT. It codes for CASRRTSIPPIYF.

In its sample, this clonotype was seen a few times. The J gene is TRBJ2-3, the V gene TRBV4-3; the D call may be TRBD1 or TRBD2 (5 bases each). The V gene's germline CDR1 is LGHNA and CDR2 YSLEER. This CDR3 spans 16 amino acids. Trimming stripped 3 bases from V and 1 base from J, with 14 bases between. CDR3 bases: TGCGCCAGCAGCCAGGCCTACGGGGCCCGCACAGATACGCAGTATTTT. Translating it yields CASSQAYGARTDTQYF.

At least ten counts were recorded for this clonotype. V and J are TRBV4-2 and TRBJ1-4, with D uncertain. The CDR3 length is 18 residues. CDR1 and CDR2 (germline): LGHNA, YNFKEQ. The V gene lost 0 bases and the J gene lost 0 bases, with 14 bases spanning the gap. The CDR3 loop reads CASSQDPPDGATNEKLFF. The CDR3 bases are TGTGCCAGCAGCCAAGATCCCCCCGACGGTGCAACTAATGAAAAACTGTTTTTT.

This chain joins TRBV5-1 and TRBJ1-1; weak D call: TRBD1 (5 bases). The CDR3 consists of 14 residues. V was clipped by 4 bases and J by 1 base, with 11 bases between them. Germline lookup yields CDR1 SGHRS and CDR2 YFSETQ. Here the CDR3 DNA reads TGCGCCAGCAGCCTGACAGTAAGGAACACTGAAGCTTTCTTT. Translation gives CASSLTVRNTEAFF.

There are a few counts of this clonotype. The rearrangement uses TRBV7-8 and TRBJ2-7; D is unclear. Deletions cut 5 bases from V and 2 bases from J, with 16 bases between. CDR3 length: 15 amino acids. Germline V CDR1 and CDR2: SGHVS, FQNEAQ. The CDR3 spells CASSQSRTETYEQYF. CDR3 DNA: TGTGCCAGCAGCCAGAGTCGGACGGAGACCTACGAGCAGTACTTC. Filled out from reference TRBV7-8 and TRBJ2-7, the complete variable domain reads GAGVSQSPRYKVAKRGQDVALRCDPISGHVSLFWYQQALGQGPEFLTYFQNEAQLDKSGLPSDRFFAERPEGSVSTLKIQRTQQEDSAVYLCASSQSRTETYEQYFGPGTRLTVT.

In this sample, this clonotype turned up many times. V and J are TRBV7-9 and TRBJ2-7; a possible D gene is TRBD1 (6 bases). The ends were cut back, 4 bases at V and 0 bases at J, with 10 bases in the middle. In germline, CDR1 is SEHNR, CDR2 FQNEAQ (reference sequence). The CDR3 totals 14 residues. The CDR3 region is CASSSTDSSYEQYF. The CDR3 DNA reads TGTGCCAGCAGCTCCACGGACAGCTCCTACGAGCAGTACTTC. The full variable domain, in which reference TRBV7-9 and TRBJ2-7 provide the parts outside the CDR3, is DTGVSQNPRHKITKRGQNVTFRCDPISEHNRLYWYRQTLGQGPEFLTYFQNEAQLEKSRLLSDRFSAERPKGSFSTLEIQRTEQGDSAMYLCASSSTDSSYEQYFGPGTRLTVT.

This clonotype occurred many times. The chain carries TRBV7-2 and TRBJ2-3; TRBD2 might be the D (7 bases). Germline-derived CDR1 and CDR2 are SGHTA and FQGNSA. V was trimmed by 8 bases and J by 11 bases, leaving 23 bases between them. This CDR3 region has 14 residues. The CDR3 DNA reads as TGTGCCAGCGAGGGGGGAACTAGGACTAGTGGGCAGTATTTT. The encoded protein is CASEGGTRTSGQYF. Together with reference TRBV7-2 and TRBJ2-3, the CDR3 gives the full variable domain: GAGVSQSPSNKVTEKGKDVELRCDPISGHTALYWYRQSLGQGLEFLIYFQGNSAPDKSGLPSDRFSAERTGGSVSTLTIQRTQQEDSAVYLCASEGGTRTSGQYFGPGTRLTVL.

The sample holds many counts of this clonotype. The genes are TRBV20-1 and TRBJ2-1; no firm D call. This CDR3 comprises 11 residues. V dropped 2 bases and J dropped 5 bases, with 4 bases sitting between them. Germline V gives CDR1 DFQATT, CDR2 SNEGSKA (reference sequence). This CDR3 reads CSARSDNEQFF. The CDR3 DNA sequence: TGCAGTGCTAGATCGGACAATGAGCAGTTCTTC.

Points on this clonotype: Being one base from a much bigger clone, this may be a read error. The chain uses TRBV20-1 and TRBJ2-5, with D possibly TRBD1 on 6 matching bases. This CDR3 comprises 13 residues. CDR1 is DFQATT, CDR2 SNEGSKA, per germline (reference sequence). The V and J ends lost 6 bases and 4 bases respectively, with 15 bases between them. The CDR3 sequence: CSATKYRVETQYF. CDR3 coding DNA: TGCAGTGCGACTAAATACAGGGTAGAGACCCAGTACTTC.

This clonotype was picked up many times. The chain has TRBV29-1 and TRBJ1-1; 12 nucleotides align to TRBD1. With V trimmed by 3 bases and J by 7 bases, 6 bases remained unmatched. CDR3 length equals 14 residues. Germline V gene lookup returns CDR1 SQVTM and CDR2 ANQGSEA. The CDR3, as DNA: TGCAGCGTTGAGAGTGGGACAGGGGGCTTTGAAGCTTTCTTT. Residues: CSVESGTGGFEAFF.

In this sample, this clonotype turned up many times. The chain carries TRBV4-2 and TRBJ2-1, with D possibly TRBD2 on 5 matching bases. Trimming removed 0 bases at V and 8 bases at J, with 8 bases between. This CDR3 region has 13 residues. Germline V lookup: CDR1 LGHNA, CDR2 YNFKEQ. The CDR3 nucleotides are TGTGCCAGCAGCCAAGATCGGGGTTATGAGCAGTTCTTC. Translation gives CASSQDRGYEQFF.

The CDR3 DNA reads as TGTGCCAGCAGCAAAGGTAGGGACAGGAATCAGCCCCAGCATTTT. This sequence encodes CASSKGRDRNQPQHF. V usage is TRBV21-1 and J usage is TRBJ1-5; TRBD1 is taken as the D call from the table, unchecked against the DNA. TRBV21-1 is listed as a pseudogene. This CDR3 region has 15 residues.

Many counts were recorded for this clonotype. CDR3 DNA: TGCGCCAGCAGCCCCGGGGCAGGGGACTACAATGAGCAGTTCTTC. Protein sequence: CASSPGAGDYNEQFF. The chain uses TRBV5-1 and TRBJ2-1; TRBD1 is a possible D gene (6 bases). Trimming removed 4 bases from V and 3 bases from J, with 14 bases in between. The germline V gene has CDR1 SGHRS and CDR2 YFSETQ. CDR3 size: 15 residues.

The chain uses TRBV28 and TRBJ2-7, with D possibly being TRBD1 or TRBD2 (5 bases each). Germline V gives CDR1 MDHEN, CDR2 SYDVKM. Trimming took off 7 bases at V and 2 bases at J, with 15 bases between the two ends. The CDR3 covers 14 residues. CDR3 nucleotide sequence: TGTGCCAGCACGGGACCACCTCCTCCCTACGAGCAGTACTTC. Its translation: CASTGPPPPYEQYF.

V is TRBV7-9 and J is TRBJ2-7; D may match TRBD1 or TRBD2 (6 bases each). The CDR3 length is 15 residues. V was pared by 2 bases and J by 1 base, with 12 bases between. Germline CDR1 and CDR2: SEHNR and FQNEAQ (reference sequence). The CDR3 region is CASSLSGAPSYEQYF. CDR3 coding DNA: TGTGCCAGCAGCTTATCGGGGGCGCCGTCCTACGAGCAGTACTTC.